A selection of T cell receptor beta chains follows, all from one sample in a study of Ad26.COV2.S vaccination and SARS-CoV-2 variants. TCRdb keeps only in-frame clones here, not all; method: immunoSEQ multiplex PCR. The sample consists of hundreds of thousands of clones, 75% to 90% of them appearing once. The material sequenced was peripheral blood, taken in a trial of Ad26.COV2.S vaccine versus placebo. These receptor sequences come from a person aged 18 to 59 who received the Ad26.COV2.S COVID-19 vaccine or a placebo. Each CDR3 is given with its conserved first and last residue. Fields, in order: V gene, J gene, D gene, clone size, CDR3 DNA, CDR3 protein. A D gene is named only where the DNA matches it firmly. Some rows mark clone size as missing; the rest say once, few, many or name a class of expanded clone.

TRBV19	TRBJ2-3	TRBD2	-	TGTGCCAGTGAAACGGGAGCGGGAGTAACAGATACGCAGTATTTT	CASETGAGVTDTQYF
TRBV19	TRBJ2-1	-	-	TGTGCCAGTAGTACCACACAGAGCTCCTACAATGAGCAGTTCTTC	CASSTTQSSYNEQFF
TRBV5-1	TRBJ1-4	TRBD1	-	TGCGCCAGCAGCCCGGACAGGGTGGGTGAAAAACTGTTTTTT	CASSPDRVGEKLFF
TRBV5-6	TRBJ1-6	-	-	TGTGCCAGCAGCCAGGGACCGTTGACACCCCTCCACTTT	CASSQGPLTPLHF
TRBV28	TRBJ1-2	-	-	TGTGCCAGCAGCCGACAGCCGCCCGGCTACACCTTC	CASSRQPPGYTF
TRBV27	TRBJ1-2	TRBD1	-	TGTGCCAGCAGTGGACGGACAGGGCCCAGAGATGGCTACACCTTC	CASSGRTGPRDGYTF
TRBV11-2	TRBJ2-5	-	-	TGTGCCAGCAGCTTACTCCTAGCGCGAGAGACCCAGTACTTC	CASSLLLARETQYF
TRBV13	TRBJ2-3	-	-	TGTGCCAGCAGCTTAGGCCTAGTAGGGCGGGCCACAGATACGCAGTATTTT	CASSLGLVGRATDTQYF
TRBV4-1	TRBJ1-5	-	-	TGCGCCAGCAGCCAAGATGGCCCGACAGCAAGTAATCAGCCCCAGCATTTT	CASSQDGPTASNQPQHF
TRBV3-1/TRBV3-2	TRBJ1-4	TRBD1	-	TGTGCCAGCAGCCAAGCGACAGGGGAAGAGTACTGGGTCCCAACTAATGAAAAACTGTTTTTT	CASSQATGEEYWVPTNEKLFF
TRBV9	TRBJ2-7	TRBD2	-	TGTGCCAGCAGCGTAGAGGCTAGCGGGGGGTACGAGCAGTACTTC	CASSVEASGGYEQYF
TRBV24-1	TRBJ2-1	TRBD2	-	TGTGCCACCAGTGATCCGCCCTCGGGACTAGCGGTCGGGGATGAGCAGTTCTTC	CATSDPPSGLAVGDEQFF
TRBV9	TRBJ2-5	-	-	TGTGCCAGCAGCGTGGCCTTTGCAGCAGGTCAAGAGACCCAGTACTTC	CASSVAFAAGQETQYF
TRBV18	TRBJ2-1	TRBD1	-	TGTGCCAGCTCACTACTGGACAGGGTCAATGAGCAGTTCTTC	CASSLLDRVNEQFF
TRBV27	TRBJ2-3	TRBD2	-	TGTGCCAGCATGGAACGGGAGGCCCCAGATACGCAGTATTTT	CASMEREAPDTQYF
TRBV9	TRBJ2-3	TRBD2	-	TGTGCCAGCAGCCCCCGCGGGAGGGCATTAGATACGCAGTATTTT	CASSPRGRALDTQYF
TRBV3-1/TRBV3-2	TRBJ2-5	-	-	TGTGCCAGCAGCCAAGATCACGCGGATTGGGAGACCCAGTACTTC	CASSQDHADWETQYF
TRBV15	TRBJ2-5	-	once	TGTGCCACCAGCGCGCGAGGGGAAGAGACCCAGTACTTC	CATSARGEETQYF
TRBV18	TRBJ2-1	-	-	TGTGCCAGCTCACGGGAGGGGGCCAATGAGCAGTTCTTC	CASSREGANEQFF
TRBV18	TRBJ1-5	-	-	TGTGCCAGCTCACCGGGAAATCAGCCCCAGCATTTT	CASSPGNQPQHF
TRBV3-1/TRBV3-2	TRBJ2-1	-	-	TGTGCCAGCAGCCAAGAGAAAGAAAGGGGGTTCTTC	CASSQEKERGFF
TRBV5-4	TRBJ1-2	-	-	TGTGCCAGCAGCTTAGTAGGGGGGGCTGGCTACACCTTC	CASSLVGGAGYTF
TRBV5-1	TRBJ1-1	-	-	TGCGCCAGCAGCTTGGGGGAGACAGCGAACACTGAAGCTTTCTTT	CASSLGETANTEAFF
TRBV18	TRBJ1-5	-	-	TGTGCCAGCTCACCACAGGGGAACCAGCCCCAGCATTTT	CASSPQGNQPQHF
TRBV20-1	TRBJ1-6	TRBD1	-	TGCAGTGCTAGTATTATCAGGGGGGATAATTCACCCCTCCACTTT	CSASIIRGDNSPLHF
TRBV11-2	TRBJ1-4	-	-	TGTGCCAGCAGCCGCTGGGGGCCGAATGAAAAACTGTTTTTT	CASSRWGPNEKLFF
TRBV23-1	TRBJ1-2	-	-	TGCGCCAAAAAGGGGGGGGCTTACTATGGCTACACCTTC	CAKKGGAYYGYTF
TRBV5-4	TRBJ2-5	TRBD2	-	TGTGCCAGCAGCTTGGCCGGGGCTAGCGGACCCCAAGAGACCCAGTACTTC	CASSLAGASGPQETQYF
TRBV24-1	TRBJ2-3	TRBD1	-	TGTGCCACCAGTGGCCGGGACAGTCGCACAGATACGCAGTATTTT	CATSGRDSRTDTQYF
TRBV19	TRBJ2-2	-	-	TGTGCCAGTAGTATGGAGGAGGACACCGGGGAGCTGTTTTTT	CASSMEEDTGELFF
TRBV27	TRBJ2-2	TRBD2	-	TGTGCCAGCAGTACACATTCGGGACTAGCGGGAGACACCGGGGAGCTGTTTTTT	CASSTHSGLAGDTGELFF
TRBV7-9	TRBJ1-3	-	few	TGTGCCAGCAGCTTACAGGGACCTATCTCTGGAAACACCATATATTTT	CASSLQGPISGNTIYF
TRBV7-2	TRBJ1-3	TRBD1	-	TGTGCCAGCAGCGCCGAACAGGGGGGAAACACCATATATTTT	CASSAEQGGNTIYF
TRBV10-3	TRBJ2-2	-	once	TGTGCCATCAGTGAGTCCATGATGGGGACCGGGGAGCTGTTTTTT	CAISESMMGTGELFF
TRBV3-1/TRBV3-2	TRBJ1-2	-	-	TGTGCCAGCAGCCCCCGGGACTCCCGCTATGGCTACACCTTC	CASSPRDSRYGYTF
TRBV2	TRBJ2-5	-	-	TGTGCCAGCAGTAGACAGCCTCTCCGGGAGACCCAGTACTTC	CASSRQPLRETQYF
TRBV5-1	TRBJ2-6	-	-	TGCGCCAGCAGCTTATTGATCGGAGTCCCTGGGGCCAACGTCCTGACTTTC	CASSLLIGVPGANVLTF
TRBV9	TRBJ2-5	-	once	TGTGCCAGCGGGCGCCGGGGCAGGGGGACTCAGGAGACCCAGTACTTC	CASGRRGRGTQETQYF
TRBV18	TRBJ2-3	TRBD1	-	TGTGCCAGCTCACCGACCCCGGACAGGGGCACAGATACGCAGTATTTT	CASSPTPDRGTDTQYF
TRBV11-3	TRBJ1-1	-	-	TGTGCCAGCAGCTTAGTTTCCGCGGGCACTGAAGCTTTCTTT	CASSLVSAGTEAFF
TRBV19	TRBJ2-3	-	-	TGTGCCAGTAGTATAGAGTATTTAGATACGCAGTATTTT	CASSIEYLDTQYF
TRBV7-3	TRBJ2-4	-	few	TGTGCCAGCAGCTTATTAGGGGGTGGAGACATTCAGTACTTC	CASSLLGGGDIQYF
TRBV7-9	TRBJ2-1	TRBD2	-	TGTGCCAGCAGCCCAGGGACTAGCGGGCGAGAGCAGTTCTTC	CASSPGTSGREQFF
TRBV28	TRBJ2-7	TRBD1	-	TGTGCCAGCAGTTTAACTGGGACAGTGTCCTACGAGCAGTACTTC	CASSLTGTVSYEQYF
TRBV6-2/TRBV6-3	TRBJ1-5	-	-	TGTGCCAGCAGTCAGGAGTTTAATCAGCCCCAGCATTTT	CASSQEFNQPQHF
TRBV12-5	TRBJ2-2	-	-	TGTGCTAGTGGTTTGGTACTTCGGGGGCTCACCGGGGAGCTGTTTTTT	CASGLVLRGLTGELFF
TRBV2	TRBJ2-3	TRBD1	-	TGTGCCAGCAGGGAACCGAGAGGGGGCGAGGCAGATACGCAGTATTTT	CASREPRGGEADTQYF
TRBV27	TRBJ2-1	TRBD1	-	TGTGCCAGCATCCCGGACAGGGGGGCCCGCAATGAGCAGTTCTTC	CASIPDRGARNEQFF
TRBV2	TRBJ2-1	-	-	TGTGCCAGCATCGACCCCCTCTCAGGGAAAGACAATGAGCAGTTCTTC	CASIDPLSGKDNEQFF
TRBV5-6	TRBJ1-4	-	-	TGTGCCAGCAGCCTCGGACAGAGTACTGAAAAACTGTTTTTT	CASSLGQSTEKLFF
TRBV11-3	TRBJ1-2	TRBD1	-	TGTGCCAGCAGCTCCACAGGGGTGCCTGGCTACACCTTC	CASSSTGVPGYTF
TRBV29-1	TRBJ2-3	-	-	TGCAGCGTTGAACCCGTTACAGATACGCAGTATTTT	CSVEPVTDTQYF
TRBV4-3	TRBJ2-2	-	-	TGCGCCAGCAGCCCCGGGGCAGGGGGGGAAACCGGGGAGCTGTTTTTT	CASSPGAGGETGELFF
TRBV7-9	TRBJ2-7	-	-	TGTGCCAGCAGCCGGAGTGGGGGTCAGAGCTCCTACGAGCAGTACTTC	CASSRSGGQSSYEQYF
TRBV10-2	TRBJ2-5	TRBD1	-	TGCGCCAGCAGGCGGGGACAGGGGCGTCGGGAGACCCAGTACTTC	CASRRGQGRRETQYF